The 9 T cell receptor beta chains presented below share a single source sample, sequenced in a study of cytomegalovirus exposure and HLA in healthy donors. Only in-frame clones appear in the TCRdb table, and some are missing; sequencing was by immunoSEQ multiplex PCR. Of about 120,000 clones in the sample, about nine tenths were seen once. Specimen: PBMCs. These TCRs come from a woman younger than 35 in good health and CMV-seronegative.

As DNA, the CDR3 is TGTGCCAGTAGTCACCCGGGAGTGGGAGAGACCCAGTACTTC. Translating gives CASSHPGVGETQYF. The chain combines TRBV19 with TRBJ2-5; the D gene is possibly TRBD2 (6 bases). The CDR3 loop spans 14 amino acids. The V end was cut by 5 bases, the J end by 4 bases, with 14 bases between. CDR1 and CDR2 (germline): LNHDA, SQIVND (reference sequence). The full variable domain, completed using reference TRBV19 and TRBJ2-5, is DGGITQSPKYLFRKEGQNVTLSCEQNLNHDAMYWYRQDPGQGLRLIYYSQIVNDFQKGDIAEGYSVSREKKESFPLTVTSAQKNPTAFYLCASSHPGVGETQYFGPGTRLLVL.

A word on this clone: Other DNA sequences in the same sample also yield this CDR3. The rearrangement uses TRBV27 and TRBJ2-1; 8 bases align to TRBD2. J lost 0 bases, V lost 5 bases, and 3 bases had no gene match. CDR1 is MNHEY and CDR2 is SMNVEV in the germline V gene (reference sequence). The length of the CDR3 is 15 residues. This CDR3 reads CASSLSGSSYNEQFF. The CDR3 DNA reads as TGTGCCAGCAGTCTCAGCGGGAGCTCCTACAATGAGCAGTTCTTC.

In the case of this clone: The same CDR3 arises from other DNA sequences in this sample as well. J is TRBJ2-2 and V is TRBV5-4; 7 bases line up with TRBD2. The CDR3 sequence is 15 residues long. Germline CDR1 reads SGHNT; CDR2 reads YYREEE (reference sequence). V gave up 0 bases and J gave up 1 base; unmatched junction bases: 0. The CDR3 bases are TGTGCCAGCAGCTTGGCTAGCGGGAACACCGGGGAGCTGTTTTTT. It specifies CASSLASGNTGELFF.

This chain uses TRBV5-1 with TRBJ2-1; 8 bases agree with TRBD2. In germline, CDR1 is SGHRS, CDR2 YFSETQ. The ends lost 4 bases at V and 9 bases at J; junction bases unmatched: 6. CDR3 length: 13 residues. CDR3 amino acids: CASSGGAGGEQFF. DNA of the CDR3: TGCGCCAGCAGCGGGGGGGCGGGAGGTGAGCAGTTCTTC. Full variable domain (missing parts from reference TRBV5-1 and TRBJ2-1): KAGVTQTPRYLIKTRGQQVTLSCSPISGHRSVSWYQQTPGQGLQFLFEYFSETQRNKGNFPGRFSGRQFSNSRSEMNVSTLELGDSALYLCASSGGAGGEQFFGPGTRLTVL.

The rearrangement links TRBV25-1 to TRBJ2-7, with D perhaps matching TRBD1 (6 bases). V was cut by 6 bases and J by 0 bases, with 18 bases left in between. The CDR3 spans 16 residues. CDR1 and CDR2 from the germline V gene are MGHDK and SYGVNS. The chain's CDR3 is CASSLAGATISYEQYF. The CDR3 DNA reads as TGTGCCAGCAGCTTGGCAGGGGCTACAATCTCCTACGAGCAGTACTTC.

The chain couples TRBV7-9 to TRBJ1-1; no firm D call. Per germline, CDR1 SEHNR and CDR2 FQNEAQ (reference sequence). This CDR3 comprises 16 residues. V was clipped by 6 bases and J by 3 bases, with 20 bases between them. CDR3: CASRFLRDTFYTEAFF. The CDR3 DNA follows: TGTGCCAGCAGGTTTCTCCGCGACACCTTTTACACTGAAGCTTTCTTT. The full variable domain, its missing parts supplied by reference TRBV7-9 and TRBJ1-1, is DTGVSQNPRHKITKRGQNVTFRCDPISEHNRLYWYRQTLGQGPEFLTYFQNEAQLEKSRLLSDRFSAERPKGSFSTLEIQRTEQGDSAMYLCASRFLRDTFYTEAFFGQGTRLTVV.

For this clone: An end of the junction differs from the germline gene, which may be a read error. The CDR3 DNA is TGTGCCAGCAGCGGCGGGACTAGCCCCCTCTTC. Encoded protein: CASSGGTSPLF. The rearrangement links TRBV9 to TRBJ2-1, with 9 bases fitting TRBD2. This CDR3 has 11 residues. CDR1 SGDLS and CDR2 YYNGEE come from the germline V gene.

This clone was observed once. The V call is TRBV25-1, the J call TRBJ2-1, with TRBD2 matching 10 bases. Germline V gene data show CDR1 as MGHDK and CDR2 as SYGVNS. The CDR3 sequence is 15 residues long. Losses at the gene ends were 1 base for V and 8 bases for J; bases not matched to a gene: 5. CDR3 protein: CASSEWSSGRYEQFF. As DNA, the CDR3 is TGTGCCAGCAGTGAATGGAGTAGCGGGAGGTATGAGCAGTTCTTC. Drawing the rest from reference TRBV25-1 and TRBJ2-1, the complete variable domain is EADIYQTPRYLVIGTGKKITLECSQTMGHDKMYWYQQDPGMELHLIHYSYGVNSTEKGDLSSESTVSRIRTEHFPLTLESARPSHTSQYLCASSEWSSGRYEQFFGPGTRLTVL.

The chain is built from TRBV5-1 and TRBJ2-7; 7 bases agree with TRBD1. CDR3 length: 15 amino acids. With V trimmed by 4 bases and J by 5 bases, 12 bases remained unmatched. CDR1 is SGHRS and CDR2 is YFSETQ in the germline V gene. CDR3 in DNA: TGCGCCAGCAGCCTCCTTCCGACAGGGATGAACGAGCAGTACTTC. As protein: CASSLLPTGMNEQYF.